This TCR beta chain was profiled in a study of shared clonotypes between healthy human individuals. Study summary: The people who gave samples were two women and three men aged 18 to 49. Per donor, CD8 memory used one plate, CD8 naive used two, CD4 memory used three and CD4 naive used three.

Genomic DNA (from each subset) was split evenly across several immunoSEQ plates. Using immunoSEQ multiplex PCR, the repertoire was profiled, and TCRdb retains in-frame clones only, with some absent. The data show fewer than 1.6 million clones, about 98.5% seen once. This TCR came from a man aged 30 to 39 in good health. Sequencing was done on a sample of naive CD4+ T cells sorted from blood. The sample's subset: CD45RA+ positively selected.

CDR3 sequence: CASSPWGEDREKLFF. The CDR3 DNA reads as TGTGCCTCCTCCCCCTGGGGGGAAGATCGTGAAAAACTGTTTTTT. The chain is built from TRBV10-3 and TRBJ1-4; TRBD1 is a possible D gene (5 bases). The CDR3 sequence is 15 residues long. Trimming stripped 11 bases from V and 7 bases from J, with 23 bases between. The V gene's germline CDR1 is ENHRY and CDR2 SYGVKD.